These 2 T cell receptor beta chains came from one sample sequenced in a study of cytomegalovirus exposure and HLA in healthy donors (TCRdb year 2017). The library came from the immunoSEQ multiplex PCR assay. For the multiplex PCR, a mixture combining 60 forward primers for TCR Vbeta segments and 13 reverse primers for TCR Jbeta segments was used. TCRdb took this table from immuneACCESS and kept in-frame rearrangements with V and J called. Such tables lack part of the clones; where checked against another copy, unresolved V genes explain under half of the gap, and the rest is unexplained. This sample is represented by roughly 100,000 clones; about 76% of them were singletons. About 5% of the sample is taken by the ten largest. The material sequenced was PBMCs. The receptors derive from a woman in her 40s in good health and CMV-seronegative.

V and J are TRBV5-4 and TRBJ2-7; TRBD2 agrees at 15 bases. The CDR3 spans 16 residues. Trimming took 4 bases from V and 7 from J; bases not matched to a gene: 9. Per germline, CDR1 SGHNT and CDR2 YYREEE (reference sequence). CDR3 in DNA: TGTGCCAGCAGCCCTGGACTAGCGGGGGGGCCGAGGGAGCAGTACTTC. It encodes CASSPGLAGGPREQYF.

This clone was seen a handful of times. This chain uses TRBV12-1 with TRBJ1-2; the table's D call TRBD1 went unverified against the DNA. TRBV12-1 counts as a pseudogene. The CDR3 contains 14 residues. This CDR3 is CASIGTGHNYGYTF. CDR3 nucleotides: TGTGCCAGCATCGGGACAGGGCATAACTATGGCTACACCTTC.